This is a list of T cell receptor beta chains from one sample in a study of blood T cell repertoires in COVID-19. Profiling relied on immunoSEQ multiplex PCR, and the TCRdb table lists in-frame clones only, not all of them. Of 190,000 or so clones in the sample, roughly 86% were seen once. Sequenced input: PBMCs or T cells enriched from blood (not recorded which). All receptors derive from a woman between 25 and 40 years old who had recovered from COVID-19. Each CDR3 is given with its conserved first and last residue. D genes are given only for firm matches. Rows may omit the clone size; those that give it use once, few, many or a size class.

>TRBJ2-5|.|TRBD1|TRBV2
CASSEDRYQETQYF
TGTGCCAGCAGTGAGGACAGGTACCAAGAGACCCAGTACTTC
>TRBJ2-5|.|TRBD1|TRBV11-2
CASSFPGQGKTQYF
TGTGCCAGCAGCTTCCCGGGACAGGGCAAGACCCAGTACTTC
>TRBJ2-6|.|TRBD2|TRBV2
CASSGLAADSGANVLTF
TGTGCCAGCAGTGGACTAGCGGCCGACTCTGGGGCCAACGTCCTGACTTTC
>TRBJ1-5|.|.|TRBV19
CASSRGERSNQPQHF
TGTGCCAGTAGTCGGGGGGAGCGTAGCAATCAGCCCCAGCATTTT
>TRBJ2-3|.|.|TRBV6-5
CASSPDWTDTQYF
TGTGCCAGCAGCCCCGACTGGACAGATACGCAGTATTTT
>TRBJ1-3|.|.|TRBV15
CATSRDPIFGNTIYF
TGTGCCACCAGCAGAGATCCCATTTTTGGAAACACCATATATTTT
>TRBJ1-5|.|.|TRBV6-5
CASSPEHNQPQHF
TGTGCCAGCAGCCCCGAGCACAATCAGCCCCAGCATTTT
>TRBJ2-7|.|TRBD2|TRBV6-5
CASSYTSGSGEQYF
TGTGCCAGCAGTTACACTAGCGGGAGTGGAGAGCAGTACTTC
>TRBJ1-5|.|.|TRBV7-8
CASSLGSGRSNQPQHF
TGTGCCAGCAGCTTAGGGTCAGGGAGGAGCAATCAGCCCCAGCATTTT
>TRBJ2-5|.|.|TRBV9
CASSPQARETQYF
TGTGCCAGCAGCCCCCAAGCTCGGGAGACCCAGTACTTC
>TRBJ2-5|.|TRBD1|TRBV3-1/TRBV3-2
CASSQVQGARGFSETQYF
TGTGCCAGCAGCCAGGTTCAGGGGGCGAGGGGTTTTTCAGAGACCCAGTACTTC
>TRBJ1-2|once|TRBD1|TRBV5-1
CASSLEGARIDGYTF
TGCGCCAGCAGCTTGGAGGGGGCGCGGATTGATGGCTACACCTTC
>TRBJ2-5|.|TRBD1|TRBV5-5
CASSSGTDQETQYF
TGTGCCAGCAGCTCTGGGACAGACCAAGAGACCCAGTACTTC
>TRBJ2-2|.|TRBD2|TRBV5-1
CASSLFGSGLAGVETGELFF
TGCGCCAGCAGCTTGTTTGGCTCGGGACTAGCGGGAGTTGAGACCGGGGAGCTGTTTTTT
>TRBJ1-1|.|.|TRBV12-3/TRBV12-4
CASSFQSYTEAFF
TGTGCCAGCAGTTTTCAGTCCTACACTGAAGCTTTCTTT
>TRBJ1-2|.|.|TRBV5-1
CASSLLWGGDYGYTF
TGCGCCAGCAGCCTGCTTTGGGGCGGAGATTATGGCTACACCTTC
>TRBJ2-1|.|TRBD2|TRBV3-1/TRBV3-2
CASSRPFPAGLVIDNEQFF
TGTGCCAGCAGCCGACCCTTTCCCGCTGGACTAGTAATAGACAATGAGCAGTTCTTC